This T cell receptor (beta chain) was identified in a study of response to subunit inactivated influenza vaccine. From germline, CDR1 is SGHTA and CDR2 FQGNSA. The CDR3 is 13 residues long. Trimming took off 5 bases at V and 4 bases at J, with 12 bases between the two ends. MiXCR was run by TCRdb on the RT-PCR reads, yielding one entry per CDR3 protein. The sample includes about 570,000 distinct CDR3 sequences, approximately 10% seen only once; the top ten take more than 9.5%. A further study also used this sample, focusing on T cells expressing NK-cell markers. According to that study: TCR beta libraries carry UMIs added by 5'RACE template switching. Seven of the eight sequenced donors were HCMV-seropositive; one was seronegative.

Sequenced here: PBMCs from blood, sampled on the day of vaccination. The genes are TRBV7-2 and TRBJ2-7; the D is unclear. The origin of this receptor is a man aged 50 to 60 who received an inactivated influenza vaccine. Here the CDR3 reads CASSAGWTYEQYF. The DNA of the CDR3 is TGTGCCAGCAGCGCCGGTTGGACGTACGAGCAGTACTTC.